The 29 T cell receptor beta chains below all came from one sample that was sequenced in a study of blood T cell repertoires in COVID-19. Some clones are missing from TCRdb's copy, which holds only in-frame ones; the method was immunoSEQ multiplex PCR. Here the sample spans some 150,000 clones, about 80% being singletons. Sequences were obtained from peripheral blood. The origin of the receptors is a human donor with acute or convalescent COVID-19. The donor label of this sample is uncertain.

The chain uses TRBV21-1 and TRBJ1-5; no DNA check was done on the table's D call, TRBD1. TRBV21-1 is annotated as a pseudogene. This CDR3 comprises 14 residues. This CDR3 reads CASGGSTGDQPQHF. CDR3 nucleotide sequence: TGTGCCAGCGGGGGATCGACAGGGGATCAGCCCCAGCATTTT.

The V call is TRBV2, the J call TRBJ2-1, with 8 nucleotides matching TRBD2. Trimming removed 2 bases from V and 8 bases from J; junction bases left unmatched: 8. Germline V lookup: CDR1 SNHLY, CDR2 FYNNEI. This CDR3 comprises 15 residues. CDR3: CASSESGTRGHEQFF. The DNA of the CDR3 is TGTGCCAGCAGTGAATCGGGGACTAGGGGTCATGAGCAGTTCTTC.

The rearrangement joins TRBV7-9 to TRBJ2-4; the D gene is possibly TRBD2 (6 bases). V lost 3 bases, J lost 0 bases, and 18 bases lay in between. From germline, CDR1 is SEHNR and CDR2 FQNEAQ (reference sequence). The CDR3 consists of 18 residues. CDR3 DNA: TGTGCCAGCAGCTTTGTAACGATCGGGGGACGAGCCAAAAACATTCAGTACTTC. Its protein product is CASSFVTIGGRAKNIQYF.

This chain uses TRBV18 with TRBJ1-2, with 11 bases aligning to TRBD1. The CDR3 covers 15 residues. Germline V lookup: CDR1 KGHSH, CDR2 LQKENI. The trim removed 3 bases at V and 3 bases at J, leaving 3 bases unmatched. CDR3 nucleotides: TGTGCCAGCTCACCCACGGGACAGGGGGACTATGGCTACACCTTC. Translated: CASSPTGQGDYGYTF.

The chain has TRBV10-3 and TRBJ1-2; tentatively, D is TRBD1 (6 bases). The CDR3 runs 14 residues. Trimming left V 4 bases short and J 8 bases short, with 17 bases between. Germline CDR1 is ENHRY and CDR2 is SYGVKD. The CDR3 reads CAISAMTQGNGYTF. The CDR3, as DNA: TGTGCCATCAGTGCCATGACACAGGGAAACGGCTACACCTTC.

The V call is TRBV29-1, the J call TRBJ1-4; tentatively, D is TRBD1 (5 bases). Looked up from germline, CDR1 is SQVTM and CDR2 is ANQGSEA. The CDR3 is made up of 14 amino acids. V was shortened by 6 bases and J by 4 bases, with 15 bases between the two germline ends. The CDR3 DNA is TGCAGCGTCCTTGTGGGGGGACTTAATGAAAAACTGTTTTTT. Translation: CSVLVGGLNEKLFF. The full variable domain, completed using reference TRBV29-1 and TRBJ1-4, is SAVISQKPSRDICQRGTSLTIQCQVDSQVTMMFWYRQQPGQSLTLIATANQGSEATYESGFVIDKFPISRPNLTFSTLTVSNMSPEDSSIYLCSVLVGGLNEKLFFGSGTQLSVL.

The J gene is TRBJ2-1, the V gene TRBV18, with TRBD2 matching 9 bases. Germline CDR1 reads KGHSH; CDR2 reads LQKENI. V was pared by 0 bases and J by 12 bases, with 6 bases of the junction left unmatched. The CDR3 consists of 14 residues. CDR3 amino acids: CASSPPRTSAGQFF. The CDR3 nucleotides are TGTGCCAGCTCACCACCCCGGACTAGCGCAGGGCAGTTCTTC.

This sequence joins TRBV4-1 and TRBJ2-2, with D perhaps matching TRBD1 (5 bases). The CDR3 spans 14 residues. Germline CDR1 MGHRA, CDR2 YSYEKL. V dropped 4 bases and J dropped 6 bases, with 12 bases sitting between them. The CDR3 nucleotides read TGCGCCAGCAGCCCCTCGGACATACCCGGGGAGCTGTTTTTT. As protein: CASSPSDIPGELFF.

The rearrangement joins TRBV6-2 or TRBV6-3 to TRBJ1-1; no clear D gene. V was trimmed by 8 bases and J by 5 bases, leaving 15 bases between them. Germline V gene sequence: CDR1 MNHEY, CDR2 SVGEGT. CDR3 length: 13 amino acids. DNA for the CDR3: TGTGCCAGCGGCCCTGGACCGGGAACTGAAGCTTTCTTT. Its translation: CASGPGPGTEAFF.

The V call is TRBV5-1, the J call TRBJ1-1; 7 bases are a match to TRBD1. V lost 4 bases and J lost 3; bases outside the gene matches: 6. Germline V gene sequence: CDR1 SGHRS, CDR2 YFSETQ. CDR3 length: 14 amino acids. In nucleotides, the CDR3 is TGCGCCAGCAGCCGAACAGGGGCAGACACTGAAGCTTTCTTT. Translation gives CASSRTGADTEAFF.

This clone was detected only a few times. This rearrangement joins TRBV5-6 to TRBJ1-3; D not certain. Between the trimmed V and J ends, which lost 4 bases and 0 bases, there was a span of 17 bases. The CDR3 spans 17 residues. Germline V lookup: CDR1 SGHDT, CDR2 YYEEEE. The CDR3: CASSLRVDLYSGNTIYF. The CDR3 DNA is TGTGCCAGCAGCCTACGGGTAGACCTCTACTCTGGAAACACCATATATTTT.

To note about this clone: Other DNA sequences from this sample encode an identical CDR3 as well. The gene calls are TRBV7-8 and TRBJ2-5; 8 nucleotides align to TRBD1. The germline CDR1 and CDR2 sequences are SGHVS and FQNEAQ. The CDR3 consists of 15 residues. Trimming at V came to 1 base and at J to 3 bases, leaving 4 bases not matched to a gene. CDR3 residues: CASSLGGQGKETQYF. CDR3 nucleotide sequence: TGTGCCAGCAGCTTAGGCGGACAGGGAAAAGAGACCCAGTACTTC.

The rearrangement links TRBV3-1 (or the pseudogene TRBV3-2) to TRBJ1-2; a weak D match, TRBD1 (5 bases). V lost 1 base and J lost 7, with 10 bases in between. CDR3 length equals 13 residues. Germline V gene sequence: CDR1 LGHDT, CDR2 YNNKEL (reference sequence). As DNA, the CDR3 is TGTGCCAGCAGCCAAGTCGAGGACACTGGCTACACCTTC. This encodes CASSQVEDTGYTF.

V usage is TRBV6-5 and J usage is TRBJ1-5; TRBD1 matches 8 bases. Germline-derived CDR1 and CDR2 are MNHEY and SVGAGI. V lost 5 bases to trimming and J lost 7 bases; unmatched junction nucleotides: 10. This CDR3 is built from 15 residues. CDR3 loop: CASSPPGTGGQPQHF. CDR3 sequence (DNA): TGTGCCAGCAGTCCACCCGGGACAGGAGGACAGCCCCAGCATTTT.

The chain combines TRBV7-9 with TRBJ2-5; D perhaps matches TRBD1 (5 bases). Germline CDR1 and CDR2: SEHNR and FQNEAQ (reference sequence). V dropped 1 base and J dropped 7 bases, with 10 bases sitting between them. The CDR3 is made up of 13 amino acids. CDR3 in amino acids: CASSLVGPATQYF. The CDR3 DNA reads TGTGCCAGCAGCTTAGTGGGGCCAGCGACCCAGTACTTC.

This chain joins TRBV27 and TRBJ1-4; D possibly corresponds to TRBD1 (5 bases). The CDR3 is 16 amino acids. The V gene lost 5 bases and the J gene lost 3 bases, with 16 bases spanning the gap. Germline V gives CDR1 MNHEY, CDR2 SMNVEV (reference sequence). The CDR3 bases are TGTGCCAGCAGTCCTGCGGGGACTTTGGCTAATGAAAAACTGTTTTTT. Translation: CASSPAGTLANEKLFF. The whole variable domain, filled in from reference TRBV27 and TRBJ1-4, reads EAQVTQNPRYLITVTGKKLTVTCSQNMNHEYMSWYRQDPGLGLRQIYYSMNVEVTDKGDVPEGYKVSRKEKRNFPLILESPSPNQTSLYFCASSPAGTLANEKLFFGSGTQLSVL.

The genes are TRBV7-8 and TRBJ2-1; 11 bases map to TRBD2. V lost 5 bases, J lost 6 bases, and 9 bases stayed unmatched. The CDR3 is 16 residues long. Per germline, CDR1 SGHVS and CDR2 FQNEAQ. The CDR3 DNA sequence: TGTGCCAGCAGCCCAAGGGGCCTAGCGGGGGGCAATGAGCAGTTCTTC. This translates into CASSPRGLAGGNEQFF.

The gene calls are TRBV28 and TRBJ2-3; no firm D call. V was cut by 6 bases and J by 0 bases, with 19 bases left in between. Germline V lookup: CDR1 MDHEN, CDR2 SYDVKM. This CDR3 is 17 amino acids long. The CDR3 spells CASRPNPVLSSTDTQYF. DNA for the CDR3: TGTGCCAGCAGGCCCAACCCTGTTCTATCTAGCACAGATACGCAGTATTTT.

V and J are TRBV6-5 and TRBJ1-6; D remains unclear. CDR3 size: 14 residues. Trimming took off 2 bases at V and 4 bases at J, with 6 bases between the two ends. Germline V lookup: CDR1 MNHEY, CDR2 SVGAGI. This chain's CDR3 is CASSYRQYNSPLHF. As DNA, the CDR3 is TGTGCCAGCAGTTACCGCCAGTATAATTCACCCCTCCACTTT.

The chain is built from TRBV30 and TRBJ1-1; D is unclear. The V gene lost 2 bases and the J gene lost 2 bases, with 6 bases spanning the gap. This CDR3 is built from 12 residues. From germline, CDR1 is GTSNPN and CDR2 SVGIG (reference sequence). The CDR3 DNA follows: TGTGCCTGGAGTCTTAGTAACACTGAAGCTTTCTTT. Encoded protein: CAWSLSNTEAFF. The variable domain in full, with the rest retrieved from reference TRBV30 and TRBJ1-1, is SQTIHQWPATLVQPVGSPLSLECTVEGTSNPNLYWYRQAAGRGLQLLFYSVGIGQISSEVPQNLSASRPQDRQFILSSKKLLLSDSGFYLCAWSLSNTEAFFGQGTRLTVV.

The rearrangement uses TRBV9 and TRBJ1-4; D uncertain. The CDR3 length is 15 residues. The V and J ends lost 0 bases and 0 bases respectively, with 6 bases between them. Germline loops: CDR1 SGDLS, CDR2 YYNGEE. CDR3 loop: CASSVGQSTNEKLFF. The CDR3 coding sequence is TGTGCCAGCAGCGTAGGGCAGTCAACTAATGAAAAACTGTTTTTT.

This clone was observed a few times. The rearrangement joins TRBV19 to TRBJ2-7; TRBD1 aligns across 7 bases. The CDR3 consists of 11 residues. CDR1 and CDR2 (germline): LNHDA, SQIVND (reference sequence). With 10 bases clipped from V and 5 bases from J, the junction kept 5 bases outside the gene matches. The CDR3 sequence is CAIGQVDEQYF. The CDR3 DNA sequence: TGTGCCATCGGACAGGTCGACGAGCAGTACTTC.

This chain uses TRBV30 with TRBJ2-2, with D perhaps matching TRBD1 (6 bases). Per the germline V gene, CDR1 is GTSNPN and CDR2 is SVGIG (reference sequence). V shed 4 bases and J shed 4 bases, with 10 bases lying between them. There are 13 residues in the CDR3. CDR3 coding DNA: TGTGCCTGGACGGACAGAAGCACCGGGGAGCTGTTTTTT. This gives the protein CAWTDRSTGELFF.

This clone was picked up one time. The chain employs TRBV11-2 and TRBJ1-2, with unresolved D. CDR1 and CDR2 from the germline V gene are SGHAT and FQNNGV. V shed 5 bases and J shed 4 bases, with 11 bases lying between them. CDR3 length: 13 residues. The CDR3 nucleotides read TGTGCCAGCAGCCAAACTCCGTCCTATGGCTACACCTTC. It translates to CASSQTPSYGYTF. The full variable domain, in which reference TRBV11-2 and TRBJ1-2 provide the parts outside the CDR3, is EAGVAQSPRYKIIEKRQSVAFWCNPISGHATLYWYQQILGQGPKLLIQFQNNGVVDDSQLPKDRFSAERLKGVDSTLKIQPAKLEDSAVYLCASSQTPSYGYTFGSGTRLTVV.

The chain recombines TRBV28 with TRBJ2-1; 9 bases match TRBD2. Germline V CDR1 and CDR2: MDHEN, SYDVKM. The CDR3 runs to 16 residues. Trimming took 6 bases from V and 9 from J; bases not matched to a gene: 15. CDR3 sequence: CASRPGTSRGRGEQFF. Here the CDR3 DNA reads TGTGCCAGCAGACCCGGGACTAGCAGGGGTCGTGGTGAGCAGTTCTTC.

This chain uses TRBV4-2 with TRBJ2-3, with D possibly being TRBD2 (6 bases). The CDR3 loop spans 17 amino acids. Germline V gene data show CDR1 as LGHNA and CDR2 as YNFKEQ. Trimming cost V 2 bases and J 0 bases, with 15 bases left between them. CDR3 nucleotide sequence: TGTGCCAGCAGCCAACATTTTGCCGGGACTAGCACAGATACGCAGTATTTT. Amino acid sequence: CASSQHFAGTSTDTQYF.

CDR3 sequence (DNA): TGTGCCAGCAGTGAACAGGGAGGAGGAGTTAATGAAAAACTGTTTTTT. It codes for CASSEQGGGVNEKLFF. V is TRBV6-1 and J is TRBJ1-4; D perhaps matches TRBD1 (5 bases). The CDR3 consists of 16 residues. CDR1 and CDR2 from the germline V gene are MNHNS and SASEGT. The V and J ends lost 2 bases and 4 bases respectively, with 14 bases between them.

The chain couples TRBV3-1 (or the pseudogene TRBV3-2) to TRBJ1-5, with 8 nucleotides matching TRBD1. The trim removed 4 bases at V and 5 bases at J, leaving 10 bases unmatched. Per germline, CDR1 LGHDT and CDR2 YNNKEL (reference sequence). The length of the CDR3 is 16 residues. The CDR3 is CASSPSAYRGYQPQHF. In DNA, the CDR3 is TGTGCCAGCAGCCCGTCCGCCTACAGGGGGTATCAGCCCCAGCATTTT.

The V gene is TRBV19, the J gene TRBJ2-7; D not certain. The CDR3 is 13 amino acids. V was shortened by 1 base and J by 7 bases, with 11 bases between the two germline ends. CDR1 LNHDA and CDR2 SQIVND come from the germline V gene (reference sequence). The CDR3 DNA is TGTGCCAGTAGTATAGCCACTACCCGGGAGCAGTACTTC. Translation: CASSIATTREQYF.